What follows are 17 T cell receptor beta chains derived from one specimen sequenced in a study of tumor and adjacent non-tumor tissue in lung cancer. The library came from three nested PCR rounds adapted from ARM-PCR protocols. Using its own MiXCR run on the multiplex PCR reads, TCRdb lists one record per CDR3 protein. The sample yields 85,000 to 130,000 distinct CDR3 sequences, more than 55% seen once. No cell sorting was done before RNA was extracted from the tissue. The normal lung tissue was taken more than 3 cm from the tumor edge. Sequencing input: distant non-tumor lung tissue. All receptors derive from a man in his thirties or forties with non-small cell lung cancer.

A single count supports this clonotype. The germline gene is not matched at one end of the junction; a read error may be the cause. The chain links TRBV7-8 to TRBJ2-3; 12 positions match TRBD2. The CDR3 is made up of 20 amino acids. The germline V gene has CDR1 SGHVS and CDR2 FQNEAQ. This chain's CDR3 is CVSSAQATPGTSGSTDTQYF. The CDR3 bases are TGTGTCAGCAGCGCCCAAGCGACTCCCGGGACTAGCGGGAGCACAGATACGCAGTATTTT. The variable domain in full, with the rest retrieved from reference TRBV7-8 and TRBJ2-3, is GAGVSQSPRYKVAKRGQDVALRCDPISGHVSLFWYQQALGQGPEFLTYFQNEAQLDKSGLPSDRFFAERPEGSVSTLKIQRTQQEDSAVYLCVSSAQATPGTSGSTDTQYFGPGTRLTVL.

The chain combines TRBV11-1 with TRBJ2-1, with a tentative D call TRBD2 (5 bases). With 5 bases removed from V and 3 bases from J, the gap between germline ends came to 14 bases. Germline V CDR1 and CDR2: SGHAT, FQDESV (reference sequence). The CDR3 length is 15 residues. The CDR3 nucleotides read TGTGCCAGCAGCCCGGTGAACGGACTCTACAATGAGCAGTTCTTC. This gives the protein CASSPVNGLYNEQFF.

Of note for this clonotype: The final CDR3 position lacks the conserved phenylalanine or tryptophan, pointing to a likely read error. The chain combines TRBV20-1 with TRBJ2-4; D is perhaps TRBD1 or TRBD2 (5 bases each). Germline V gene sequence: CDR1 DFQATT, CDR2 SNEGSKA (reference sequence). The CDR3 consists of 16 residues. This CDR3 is CNARAAGWGAKNIQYL. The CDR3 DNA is TGCAATGCTAGAGCGGCTGGTTGGGGGGCCAAAAACATTCAGTACCTC.

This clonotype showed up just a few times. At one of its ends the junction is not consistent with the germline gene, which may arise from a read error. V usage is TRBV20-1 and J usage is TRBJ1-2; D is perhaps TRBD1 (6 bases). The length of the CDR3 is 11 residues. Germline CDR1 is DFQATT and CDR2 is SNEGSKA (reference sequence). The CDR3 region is CSATQGRGYSF. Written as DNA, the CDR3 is TGCAGTGCCACACAGGGAAGAGGCTACAGCTTC.

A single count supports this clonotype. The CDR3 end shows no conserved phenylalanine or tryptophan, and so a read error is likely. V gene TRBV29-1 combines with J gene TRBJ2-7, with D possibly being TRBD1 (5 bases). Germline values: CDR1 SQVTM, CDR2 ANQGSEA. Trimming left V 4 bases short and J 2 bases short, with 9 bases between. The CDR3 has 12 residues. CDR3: CSVARATYEQYL. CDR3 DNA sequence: TGCAGCGTTGCCAGGGCCACCTACGAGCAGTACCTC.

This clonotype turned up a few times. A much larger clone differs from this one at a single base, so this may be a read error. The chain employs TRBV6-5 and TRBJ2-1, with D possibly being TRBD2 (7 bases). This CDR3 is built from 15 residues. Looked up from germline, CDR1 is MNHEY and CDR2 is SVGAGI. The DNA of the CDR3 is TGTGCCAGCAGTTACTCGGGGGGGCAAGGCGATGAGCAGCTCTTC. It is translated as CASSYSGGQGDEQLF.

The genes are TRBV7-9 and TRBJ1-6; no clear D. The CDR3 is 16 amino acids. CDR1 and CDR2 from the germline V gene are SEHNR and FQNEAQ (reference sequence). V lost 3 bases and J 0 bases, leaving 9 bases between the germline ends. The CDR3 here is CASSLGSSSYNSPLHF. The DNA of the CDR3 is TGTGCCAGCAGCTTGGGCAGCAGCTCCTATAATTCACCCCTCCACTTT.

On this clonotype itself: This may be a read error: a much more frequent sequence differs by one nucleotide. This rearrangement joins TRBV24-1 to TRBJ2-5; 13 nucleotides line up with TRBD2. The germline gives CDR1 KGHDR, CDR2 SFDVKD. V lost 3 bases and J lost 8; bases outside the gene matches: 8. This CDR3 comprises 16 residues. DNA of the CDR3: TGTGCCACCAGTGATGGACTAGCGGGAGTCATGGATACCCAGTACTTC. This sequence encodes CATSDGLAGVMDTQYF.

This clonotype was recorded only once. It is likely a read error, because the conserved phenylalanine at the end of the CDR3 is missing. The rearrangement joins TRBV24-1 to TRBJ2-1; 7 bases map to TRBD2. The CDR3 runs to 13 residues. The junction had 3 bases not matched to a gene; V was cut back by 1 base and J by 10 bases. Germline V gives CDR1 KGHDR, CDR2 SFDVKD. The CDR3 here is CATSDFRGDEQFL. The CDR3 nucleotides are TGTGCCACCAGTGATTTTCGGGGGGACGAGCAGTTCTTA.

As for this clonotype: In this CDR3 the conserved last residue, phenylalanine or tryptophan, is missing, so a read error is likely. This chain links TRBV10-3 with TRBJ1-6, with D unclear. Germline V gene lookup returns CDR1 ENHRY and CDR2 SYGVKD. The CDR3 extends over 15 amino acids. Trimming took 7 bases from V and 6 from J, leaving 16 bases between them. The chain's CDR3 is CAITDDVSFNSPLHS. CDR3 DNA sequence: TGTGCCATCACGGACGACGTCAGCTTTAATTCACCCCTCCACTCT.

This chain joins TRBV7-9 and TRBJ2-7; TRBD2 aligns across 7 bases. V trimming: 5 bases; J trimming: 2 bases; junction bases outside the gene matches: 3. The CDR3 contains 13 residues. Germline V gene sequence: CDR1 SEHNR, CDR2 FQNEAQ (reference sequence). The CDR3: CASSPGGAYEQYF. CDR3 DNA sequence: TGTGCCAGCAGCCCGGGGGGAGCCTACGAGCAGTACTTC.

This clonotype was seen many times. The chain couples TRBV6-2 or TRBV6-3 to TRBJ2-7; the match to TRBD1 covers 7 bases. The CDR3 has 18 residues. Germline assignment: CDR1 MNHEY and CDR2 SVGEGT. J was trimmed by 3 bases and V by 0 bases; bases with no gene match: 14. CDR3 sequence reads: CASSYSYRRGQMIYEQYF. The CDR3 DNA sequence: TGTGCCAGCAGTTACTCGTATCGACGGGGACAGATGATCTACGAGCAGTACTTC.

The CDR3 protein is CASGRGTSGKITYEQYF. The CDR3 DNA reads as TGTGCCAGCGGCCGTGGGACTAGCGGCAAAATTACCTACGAGCAGTACTTC. V is TRBV12-3 or TRBV12-4 and J is TRBJ2-7; TRBD2 matches 11 bases. Trimming at V came to 8 bases and at J to 2 bases, leaving 14 bases not matched to a gene. The CDR3 totals 17 residues.

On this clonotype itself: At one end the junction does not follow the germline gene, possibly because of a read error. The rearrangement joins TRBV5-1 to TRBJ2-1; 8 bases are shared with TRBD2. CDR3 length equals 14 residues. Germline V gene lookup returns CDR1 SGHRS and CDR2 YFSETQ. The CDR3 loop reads CASSSGGSYNEPFF. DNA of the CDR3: TGCGCCAGCAGCTCGGGGGGGTCCTACAATGAGCCGTTCTTC.

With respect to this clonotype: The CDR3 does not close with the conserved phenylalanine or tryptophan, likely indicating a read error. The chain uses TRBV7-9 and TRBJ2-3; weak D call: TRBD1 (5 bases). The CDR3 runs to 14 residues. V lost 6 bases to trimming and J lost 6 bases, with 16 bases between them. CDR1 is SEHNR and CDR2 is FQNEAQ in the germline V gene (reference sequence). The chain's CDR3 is CASRPVREGDTQYL. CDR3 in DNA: TGTGCCAGCAGGCCCGTCAGGGAAGGTGATACGCAGTATTTA.

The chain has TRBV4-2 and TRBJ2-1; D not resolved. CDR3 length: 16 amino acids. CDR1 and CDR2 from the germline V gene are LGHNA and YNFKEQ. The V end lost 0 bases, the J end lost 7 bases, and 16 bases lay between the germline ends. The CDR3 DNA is TGTGCCAGCAGCCAAGATTCTACTTCCAGAGTGAATGAGCAGTTCTTC. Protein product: CASSQDSTSRVNEQFF.

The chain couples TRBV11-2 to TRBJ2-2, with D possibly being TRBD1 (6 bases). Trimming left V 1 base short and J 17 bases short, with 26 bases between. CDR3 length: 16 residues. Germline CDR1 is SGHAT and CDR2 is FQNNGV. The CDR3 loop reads CASSLGGTGLAGEFFF. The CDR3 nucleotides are TGTGCCAGCAGCTTAGGGGGCACAGGGCTAGCCGGGGAGTTTTTTTTT. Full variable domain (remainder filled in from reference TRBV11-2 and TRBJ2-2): EAGVAQSPRYKIIEKRQSVAFWCNPISGHATLYWYQQILGQGPKLLIQFQNNGVVDDSQLPKDRFSAERLKGVDSTLKIQPAKLEDSAVYLCASSLGGTGLAGEFFFGEGSRLTVL.